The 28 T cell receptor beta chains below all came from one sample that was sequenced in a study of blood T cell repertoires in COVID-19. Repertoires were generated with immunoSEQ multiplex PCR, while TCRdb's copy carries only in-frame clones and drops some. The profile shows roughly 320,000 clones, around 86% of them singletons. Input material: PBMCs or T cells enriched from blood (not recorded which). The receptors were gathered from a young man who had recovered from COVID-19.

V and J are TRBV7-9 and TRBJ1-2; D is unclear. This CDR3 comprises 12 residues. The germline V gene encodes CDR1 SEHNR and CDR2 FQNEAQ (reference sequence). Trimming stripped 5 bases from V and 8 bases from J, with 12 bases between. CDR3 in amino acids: CASSPGTSGYTF. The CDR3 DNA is TGTGCCAGCAGCCCCGGTACGTCGGGCTACACCTTC.

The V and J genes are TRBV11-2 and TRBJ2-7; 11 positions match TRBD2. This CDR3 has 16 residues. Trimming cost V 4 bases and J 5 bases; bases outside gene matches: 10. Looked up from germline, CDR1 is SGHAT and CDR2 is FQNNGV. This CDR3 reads CASSSGLLAGVHEQYF. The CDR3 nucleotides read TGTGCCAGCAGCTCCGGACTACTAGCGGGAGTCCACGAGCAGTACTTC.

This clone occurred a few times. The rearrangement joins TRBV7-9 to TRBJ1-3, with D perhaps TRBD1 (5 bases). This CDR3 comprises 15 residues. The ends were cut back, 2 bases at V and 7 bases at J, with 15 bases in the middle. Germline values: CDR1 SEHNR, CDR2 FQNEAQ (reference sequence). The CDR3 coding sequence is TGTGCCAGCAGCTTAACTTTCAGGGCGTGGAACACCATATATTTT. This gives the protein CASSLTFRAWNTIYF.

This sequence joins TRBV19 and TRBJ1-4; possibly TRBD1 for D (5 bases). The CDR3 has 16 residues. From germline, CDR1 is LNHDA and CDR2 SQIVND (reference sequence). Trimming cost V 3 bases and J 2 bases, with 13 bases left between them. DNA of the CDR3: TGTGCCAGTAGTATTTTGGTGCCAGGGACTAATGAAAAACTGTTTTTT. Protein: CASSILVPGTNEKLFF.

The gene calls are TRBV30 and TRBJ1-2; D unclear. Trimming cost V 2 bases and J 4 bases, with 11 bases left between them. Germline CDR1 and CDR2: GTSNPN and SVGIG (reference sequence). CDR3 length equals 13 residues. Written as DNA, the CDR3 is TGTGCCTGGAGTCGGGAGGGCCGCTATGGCTACACCTTC. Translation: CAWSREGRYGYTF.

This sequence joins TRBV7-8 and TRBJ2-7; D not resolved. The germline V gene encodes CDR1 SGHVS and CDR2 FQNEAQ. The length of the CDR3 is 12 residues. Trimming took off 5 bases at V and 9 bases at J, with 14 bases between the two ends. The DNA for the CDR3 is TGTGCCAGCAGCGGCTCTCATCCAGTGCAGTACTTC. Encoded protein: CASSGSHPVQYF.

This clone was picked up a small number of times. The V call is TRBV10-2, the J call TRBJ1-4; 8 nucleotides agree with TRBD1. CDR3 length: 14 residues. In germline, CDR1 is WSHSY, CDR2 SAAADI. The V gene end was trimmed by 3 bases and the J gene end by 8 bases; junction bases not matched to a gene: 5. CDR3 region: CASSDRQGQEKLFF. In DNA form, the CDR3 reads TGCGCCAGCAGTGATCGACAGGGGCAGGAAAAACTGTTTTTT.

The CDR3 region is CASSYSGRSSYEQYF. CDR3 in DNA: TGTGCCAGCAGTTACTCCGGGAGGAGCTCCTACGAGCAGTACTTC. The V gene is TRBV6-5, the J gene TRBJ2-7; 7 bases fit TRBD2. Looked up from germline, CDR1 is MNHEY and CDR2 is SVGAGI. The CDR3 length is 15 residues. Germline trimming cut 0 bases from V and 0 bases from J; bases unmatched to any gene: 2.

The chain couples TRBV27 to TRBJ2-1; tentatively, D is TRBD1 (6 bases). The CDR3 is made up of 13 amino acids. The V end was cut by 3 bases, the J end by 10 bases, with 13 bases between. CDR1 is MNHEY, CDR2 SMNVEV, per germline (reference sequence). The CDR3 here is CASSFQGFKEQFF. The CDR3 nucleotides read TGTGCCAGCAGTTTTCAGGGGTTTAAGGAGCAGTTCTTC.

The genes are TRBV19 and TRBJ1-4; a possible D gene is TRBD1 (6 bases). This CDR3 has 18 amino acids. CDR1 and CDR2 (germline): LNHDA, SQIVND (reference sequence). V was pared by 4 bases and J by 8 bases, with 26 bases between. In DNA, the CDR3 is TGTGCCAGTAGTAGTCCTAGGACAGCCGAAGGTATTTCGGAAAAACTGTTTTTT. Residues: CASSSPRTAEGISEKLFF.

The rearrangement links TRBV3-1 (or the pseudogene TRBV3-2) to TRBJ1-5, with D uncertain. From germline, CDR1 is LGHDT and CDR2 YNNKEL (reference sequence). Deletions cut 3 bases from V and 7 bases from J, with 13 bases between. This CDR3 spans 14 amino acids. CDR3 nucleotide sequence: TGTGCCAGCAGCCAGACGGTTTCGGGGCAGCCCCAGCATTTT. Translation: CASSQTVSGQPQHF.

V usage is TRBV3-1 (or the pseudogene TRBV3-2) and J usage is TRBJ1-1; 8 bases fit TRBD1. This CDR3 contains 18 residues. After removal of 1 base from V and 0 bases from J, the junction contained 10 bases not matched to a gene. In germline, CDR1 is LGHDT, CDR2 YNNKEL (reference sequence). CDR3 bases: TGTGCCAGCAGCCAAGTTGGTGGGACAGGCGGTTTGAACACTGAAGCTTTCTTT. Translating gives CASSQVGGTGGLNTEAFF.

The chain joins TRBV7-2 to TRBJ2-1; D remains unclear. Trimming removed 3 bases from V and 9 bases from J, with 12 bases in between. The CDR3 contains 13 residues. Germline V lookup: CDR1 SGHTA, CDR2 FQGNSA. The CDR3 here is CASSFPWLVEQFF. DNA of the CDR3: TGTGCCAGCAGCTTCCCCTGGCTTGTTGAGCAGTTCTTC. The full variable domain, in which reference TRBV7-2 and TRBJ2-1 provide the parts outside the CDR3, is GAGVSQSPSNKVTEKGKDVELRCDPISGHTALYWYRQSLGQGLEFLIYFQGNSAPDKSGLPSDRFSAERTGGSVSTLTIQRTQQEDSAVYLCASSFPWLVEQFFGPGTRLTVL.

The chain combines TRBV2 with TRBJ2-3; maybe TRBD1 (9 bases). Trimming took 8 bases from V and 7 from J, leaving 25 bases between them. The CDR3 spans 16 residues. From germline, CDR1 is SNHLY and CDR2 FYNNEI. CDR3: CASRRGGDRVTNTQYF. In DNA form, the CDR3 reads TGTGCCAGCCGTCGGGGGGGGGACAGGGTGACGAATACGCAGTATTTT. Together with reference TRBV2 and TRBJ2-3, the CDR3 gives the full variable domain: EPEVTQTPSHQVTQMGQEVILRCVPISNHLYFYWYRQILGQKVEFLVSFYNNEISEKSEIFDDQFSVERPDGSNFTLKIRSTKLEDSAMYFCASRRGGDRVTNTQYFGPGTRLTVL.

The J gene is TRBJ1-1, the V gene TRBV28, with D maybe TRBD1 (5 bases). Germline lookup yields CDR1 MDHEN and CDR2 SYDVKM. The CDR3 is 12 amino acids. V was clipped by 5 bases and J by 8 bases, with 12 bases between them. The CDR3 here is CASSNQGKEAFF. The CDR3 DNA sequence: TGTGCCAGCAGTAACCAGGGAAAAGAAGCTTTCTTT.

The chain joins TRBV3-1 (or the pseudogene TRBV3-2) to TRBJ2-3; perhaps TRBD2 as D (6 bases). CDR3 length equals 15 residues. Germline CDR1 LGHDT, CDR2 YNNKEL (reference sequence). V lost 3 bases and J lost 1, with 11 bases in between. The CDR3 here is CASSQGGPGTDTQYF. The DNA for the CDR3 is TGTGCCAGCAGCCAGGGGGGACCCGGCACAGATACGCAGTATTTT.

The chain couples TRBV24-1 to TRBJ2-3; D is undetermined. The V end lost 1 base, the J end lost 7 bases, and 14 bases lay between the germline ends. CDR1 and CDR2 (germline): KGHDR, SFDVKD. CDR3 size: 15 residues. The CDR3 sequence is CATSDFGQTPYTQYF. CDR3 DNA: TGTGCCACCAGTGATTTCGGTCAAACCCCCTATACGCAGTATTTT.

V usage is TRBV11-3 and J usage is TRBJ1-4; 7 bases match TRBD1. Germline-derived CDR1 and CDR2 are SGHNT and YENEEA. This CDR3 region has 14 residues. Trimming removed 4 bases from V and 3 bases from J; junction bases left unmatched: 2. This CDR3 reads CASSSQGSNEKLFF. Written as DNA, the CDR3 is TGTGCCAGCAGCTCACAGGGGTCTAATGAAAAACTGTTTTTT.

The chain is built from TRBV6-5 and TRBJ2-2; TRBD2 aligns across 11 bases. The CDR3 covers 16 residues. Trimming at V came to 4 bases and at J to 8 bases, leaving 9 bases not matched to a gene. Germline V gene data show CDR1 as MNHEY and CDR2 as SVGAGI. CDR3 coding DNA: TGTGCCAGCAGTTCGCCTAGCGGGGGGATCAAGGGGGAGCTGTTTTTT. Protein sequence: CASSSPSGGIKGELFF.

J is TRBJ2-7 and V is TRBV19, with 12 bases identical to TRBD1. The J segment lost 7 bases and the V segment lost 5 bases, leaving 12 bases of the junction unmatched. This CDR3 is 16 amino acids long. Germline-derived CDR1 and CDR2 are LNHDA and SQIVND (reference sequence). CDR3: CASSPQPGQGAVEQYF. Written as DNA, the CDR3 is TGTGCCAGTAGTCCGCAACCGGGACAGGGGGCGGTTGAGCAGTACTTC.

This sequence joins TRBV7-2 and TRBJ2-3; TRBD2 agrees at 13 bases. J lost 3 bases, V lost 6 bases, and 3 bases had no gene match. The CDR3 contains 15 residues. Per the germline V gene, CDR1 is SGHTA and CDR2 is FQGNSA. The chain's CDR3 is CASRPLAGGTDTQYF. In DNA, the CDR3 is TGTGCCAGCAGACCACTAGCGGGAGGGACAGATACGCAGTATTTT.

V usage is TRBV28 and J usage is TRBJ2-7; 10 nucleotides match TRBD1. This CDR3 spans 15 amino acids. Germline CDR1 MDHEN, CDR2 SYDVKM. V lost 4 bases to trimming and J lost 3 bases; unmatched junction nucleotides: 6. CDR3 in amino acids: CASSSGQGGLYEQYF. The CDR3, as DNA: TGTGCCAGCAGTTCTGGACAGGGGGGACTCTACGAGCAGTACTTC.

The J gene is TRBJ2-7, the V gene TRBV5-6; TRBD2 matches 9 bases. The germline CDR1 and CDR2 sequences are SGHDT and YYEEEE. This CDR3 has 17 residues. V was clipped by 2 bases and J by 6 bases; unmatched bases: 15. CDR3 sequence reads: CASSFLDSGRWVSEQYF. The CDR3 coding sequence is TGTGCCAGCAGCTTCCTAGATAGCGGGAGATGGGTAAGCGAGCAGTACTTC.

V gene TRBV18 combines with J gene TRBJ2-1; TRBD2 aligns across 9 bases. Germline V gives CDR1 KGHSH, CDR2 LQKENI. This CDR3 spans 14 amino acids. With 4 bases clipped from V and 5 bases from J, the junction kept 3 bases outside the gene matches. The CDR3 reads CASSLSSGNNEQFF. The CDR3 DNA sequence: TGTGCCAGCTCACTTTCTAGCGGGAACAATGAGCAGTTCTTC.

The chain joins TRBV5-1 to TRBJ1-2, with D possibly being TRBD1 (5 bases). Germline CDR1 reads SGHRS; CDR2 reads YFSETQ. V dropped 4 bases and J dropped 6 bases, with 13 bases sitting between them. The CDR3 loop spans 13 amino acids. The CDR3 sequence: CASSKDMNHGYTF. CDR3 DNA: TGCGCCAGCAGCAAGGACATGAATCATGGCTACACCTTC. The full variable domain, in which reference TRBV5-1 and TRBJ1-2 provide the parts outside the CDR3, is KAGVTQTPRYLIKTRGQQVTLSCSPISGHRSVSWYQQTPGQGLQFLFEYFSETQRNKGNFPGRFSGRQFSNSRSEMNVSTLELGDSALYLCASSKDMNHGYTFGSGTRLTVV.

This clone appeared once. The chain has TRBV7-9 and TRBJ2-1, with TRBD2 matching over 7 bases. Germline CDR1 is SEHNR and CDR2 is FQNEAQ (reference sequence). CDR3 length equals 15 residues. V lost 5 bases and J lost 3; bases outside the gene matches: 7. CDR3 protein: CASSSGAGYYNEQFF. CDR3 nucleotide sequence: TGTGCCAGCAGCAGCGGGGCAGGCTACTACAATGAGCAGTTCTTC. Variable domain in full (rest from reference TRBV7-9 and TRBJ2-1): DTGVSQNPRHKITKRGQNVTFRCDPISEHNRLYWYRQTLGQGPEFLTYFQNEAQLEKSRLLSDRFSAERPKGSFSTLEIQRTEQGDSAMYLCASSSGAGYYNEQFFGPGTRLTVL.

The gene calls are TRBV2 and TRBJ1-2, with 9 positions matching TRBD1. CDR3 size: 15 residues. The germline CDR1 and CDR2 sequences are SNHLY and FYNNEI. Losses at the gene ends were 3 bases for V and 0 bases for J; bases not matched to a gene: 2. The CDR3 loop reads CASSERTGANYGYTF. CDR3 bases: TGTGCCAGCAGTGAGAGGACAGGGGCTAACTATGGCTACACCTTC.

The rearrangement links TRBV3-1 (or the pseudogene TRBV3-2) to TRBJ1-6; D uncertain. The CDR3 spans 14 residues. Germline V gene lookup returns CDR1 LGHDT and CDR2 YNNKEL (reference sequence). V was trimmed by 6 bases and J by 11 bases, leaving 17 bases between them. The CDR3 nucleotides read TGTGCCAGCAGTCCGCCAAAACTTGCTGCACCCCTCCACTTT. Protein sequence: CASSPPKLAAPLHF.